A single sample is the source of the 6 T cell receptor beta chains below, sequenced in a study of shared clonotypes between healthy human individuals. Only CD45RO-negative cells positively selected for CCR7 counted as naive CD8 cells, so terminally differentiated effector memory CD45RA+ cells were excluded. Some clones are missing from TCRdb's copy, which holds only in-frame ones; the method was immunoSEQ multiplex PCR. In the table there are some 1,900,000 clones, approximately 94% of which are singletons. Material for sequencing was naive CD8+ T cells sorted from blood. Receptor source: a man younger than 35 in good health.

Notes on this clone: The sample has other DNA sequences that encode this CDR3 too. The chain combines TRBV6-5 with TRBJ2-5, with D hard to call. This CDR3 region has 13 residues. The V end lost 2 bases, the J end lost 5 bases, and 9 bases lay between the germline ends. Germline loops: CDR1 MNHEY, CDR2 SVGAGI. CDR3 sequence: CASSYGLGETQYF. In nucleotides, the CDR3 is TGTGCCAGCAGTTACGGGCTCGGGGAGACCCAGTACTTC.

This chain uses TRBV18 with TRBJ1-1, with D unclear. The ends were cut back, 2 bases at V and 1 base at J, with 14 bases in the middle. There are 16 residues in the CDR3. Germline-derived CDR1 and CDR2 are KGHSH and LQKENI. Written as DNA, the CDR3 is TGTGCCAGCTCACCATTGTCCGGGGTGGGGAACACTGAAGCTTTCTTT. It codes for CASSPLSGVGNTEAFF.

The chain combines TRBV6-5 with TRBJ1-5; D remains ambiguous. The CDR3 extends over 15 amino acids. Trimming took 7 bases from V and 6 from J, leaving 19 bases between them. CDR1 is MNHEY, CDR2 SVGAGI, per germline. Written as DNA, the CDR3 is TGTGCCAGCAATCCCGGAGGAGTGGGGAGTCAGCCCCAGCATTTT. Protein sequence: CASNPGGVGSQPQHF.

V gene TRBV5-6 combines with J gene TRBJ2-7; D remains unclear. The CDR3 totals 12 residues. Germline values: CDR1 SGHDT, CDR2 YYEEEE. V was trimmed by 4 bases and J by 6 bases, leaving 11 bases between them. CDR3 in amino acids: CASSQEIGEQYF. As DNA, the CDR3 is TGTGCCAGCAGCCAAGAGATAGGCGAGCAGTACTTC.

On this clone: The limits of the CDR3 on the DNA are not certain, so only TCRdb's listed CDR3 is given. The chain is built from TRBV5-6 and TRBJ2-4; the table calls TRBD1, which could not be checked here. Germline V CDR1 and CDR2: SGHDT, YYEEEE. Both ends counted, the CDR3 spans 12 residues. The CDR3 reads CASSVGQGSMSF.

About this clone itself: Other DNA sequences in the sample encode the same CDR3. The chain couples TRBV5-6 to TRBJ2-2; perhaps TRBD1 as D (5 bases). Trimming cost V 1 base and J 7 bases, with 5 bases left between them. This CDR3 is built from 12 residues. From germline, CDR1 is SGHDT and CDR2 YYEEEE. CDR3 sequence reads: CASSLQGGELFF. CDR3 coding DNA: TGTGCCAGCAGCTTGCAGGGCGGGGAGCTGTTTTTT.